These 3 T cell receptor beta chains share one sample of origin, sequenced in a study of OX40 agonist ivuxolimab in advanced cancers. Only in-frame clones appear in the TCRdb table, and some are missing; sequencing was by immunoSEQ multiplex PCR. The sample consists of some 90,000 clones, around 86% of them appearing once. Specimen: CD4+ or CD8+ T cells sorted from blood, collected in a trial of the OX40 agonist ivuxolimab. Receptor source: an adult with an advanced solid tumor such as melanoma, head and neck, liver or kidney cancer.

This chain connects TRBV7-8 to TRBJ1-6, with D unclear. CDR1 SGHVS and CDR2 FQNEAQ come from the germline V gene. With 1 base removed from V and 6 bases from J, the gap between germline ends came to 10 bases. This CDR3 has 15 amino acids. The CDR3 nucleotides are TGTGCCAGCAGCTTAGATAGGCAGACTAATTCACCCCTCCACTTT. It translates to CASSLDRQTNSPLHF.

The V gene is TRBV4-2, the J gene TRBJ1-1; TRBD1 agrees at 8 bases. Germline values: CDR1 LGHNA, CDR2 YNFKEQ. CDR3 length: 15 residues. The V and J ends lost 6 bases and 2 bases, in that order; junction bases with no gene match: 8. Here the CDR3 reads CASSPGQAKNTEAFF. In nucleotides, the CDR3 is TGTGCCAGCAGTCCGGGACAGGCGAAAAACACTGAAGCTTTCTTT.

On this clone itself: The same CDR3 is also encoded by other DNA sequences in this sample. In DNA form, the CDR3 reads TGTGCCAGCAGTTACTCGACAGGGGGAAACTATGGCTACACCTTC. Protein sequence: CASSYSTGGNYGYTF. The chain carries TRBV6-5 and TRBJ1-2; 9 bases are a match to TRBD1. Germline values: CDR1 MNHEY, CDR2 SVGAGI. CDR3 length: 15 amino acids. The V segment lost 0 bases and the J segment 2 bases; nucleotides outside the gene matches: 1.